One sample yielded the 26 T cell receptor beta chains listed below, sequenced in a study of T cell responses to AZD1222 COVID-19 vaccine. TCRdb's copy holds only in-frame clones and misses some; the assay was immunoSEQ multiplex PCR. In the table there are approximately 70,000 clones, over 70% of which are singletons. The source material was peripheral blood, sampled 28 days after the second AZD1222 dose. The receptor set was obtained from an adult who received the AZD1222 COVID-19 vaccine.

The rearrangement joins TRBV5-1 to TRBJ2-1; 10 bases are a match to TRBD2. J gave up 9 bases and V 0 bases, and 6 bases lay outside the gene matches. The V gene's germline CDR1 is SGHRS and CDR2 YFSETQ. This CDR3 has 15 residues. The CDR3 here is CASSLVSAGGLEQFF. CDR3 coding DNA: TGCGCCAGCAGCTTGGTCTCAGCGGGGGGGCTTGAGCAGTTCTTC.

The chain has TRBV19 and TRBJ2-2; no clear D. The CDR3 spans 15 residues. The germline V gene has CDR1 LNHDA and CDR2 SQIVND (reference sequence). The V end was cut by 3 bases, the J end by 0 bases, with 8 bases between. Written as DNA, the CDR3 is TGTGCCAGTAGTATGGGCAGCGCGAACACCGGGGAGCTGTTTTTT. Protein sequence: CASSMGSANTGELFF.

The rearrangement joins TRBV27 to TRBJ2-3; 10 bases fit TRBD2. The germline V gene has CDR1 MNHEY and CDR2 SMNVEV (reference sequence). The CDR3 length is 15 residues. The J segment lost 4 bases and the V segment lost 9 bases, leaving 10 bases of the junction unmatched. As DNA, the CDR3 is TGTGCCAGTAAAGCGGGGGGGCCGTTCCCAGATACGCAGTATTTT. Amino acids: CASKAGGPFPDTQYF.

The chain joins TRBV12-3 or TRBV12-4 to TRBJ1-2; no definite D call. V was clipped by 0 bases and J by 2 bases, with 4 bases between them. The CDR3 covers 13 residues. CDR3 DNA: TGTGCCAGCAGTTTAGCAGGGAACTATGGCTACACCTTC. Residues: CASSLAGNYGYTF.

The V call is TRBV27, the J call TRBJ1-2; D gene ambiguous. Germline loops: CDR1 MNHEY, CDR2 SMNVEV (reference sequence). V was pared by 6 bases and J by 8 bases, with 16 bases between. This CDR3 is 13 amino acids long. The CDR3: CASRVTNSWGYTF. CDR3 DNA sequence: TGTGCCAGCAGGGTAACGAATTCCTGGGGCTACACCTTC.

The chain employs TRBV9 and TRBJ1-5, with a weak D call TRBD1 (6 bases). The germline gives CDR1 SGDLS, CDR2 YYNGEE. The CDR3 length is 15 residues. V lost 3 bases, J lost 2 bases, and 12 bases lay in between. CDR3 residues: CASSAGTIGNQPQHF. The CDR3 DNA is TGTGCCAGCAGCGCCGGGACAATCGGCAATCAGCCCCAGCATTTT.

The genes are TRBV28 and TRBJ1-4, with unresolved D. Trimming left V 10 bases short and J 0 bases short, with 12 bases between. The CDR3 is 14 amino acids. In germline, CDR1 is MDHEN, CDR2 SYDVKM. The CDR3: CAIRKGATNEKLFF. Written as DNA, the CDR3 is TGTGCCATCAGGAAGGGTGCAACTAATGAAAAACTGTTTTTT.

The chain joins TRBV21-1 to TRBJ2-5; the table assigns TRBD2, which was not confirmed against the DNA. TRBV21-1 is a pseudogene locus. The CDR3 sequence is 16 residues long. The CDR3 coding sequence is TGTGCCAGCAGCAATCGACTAGCGGGGGGAGGGGAGACCCAGTACTTC. Translating gives CASSNRLAGGGETQYF.

V and J are TRBV19 and TRBJ1-5; tentatively, D is TRBD1 (5 bases). Trimming took 2 bases from V and 1 from J, leaving 9 bases between them. The CDR3 loop spans 15 amino acids. Germline V gene lookup returns CDR1 LNHDA and CDR2 SQIVND (reference sequence). In DNA, the CDR3 is TGTGCCAGTAGTATAAGCCGGGGGAGCAATCAGCCCCAGCATTTT. This gives the protein CASSISRGSNQPQHF.

This chain connects TRBV6-5 to TRBJ2-5; perhaps TRBD2 as D (7 bases). The germline V and J ends were trimmed by 4 bases and 5 bases, with 17 bases remaining between them. CDR1 is MNHEY, CDR2 SVGAGI, per germline. The CDR3 has 15 residues. CDR3 sequence reads: CASSSGAGVGETQYF. The CDR3 bases are TGTGCCAGCAGTTCAGGGGCGGGAGTCGGGGAGACCCAGTACTTC.

The chain has TRBV19 and TRBJ1-5; TRBD1 agrees at 7 bases. This CDR3 is 15 amino acids long. The germline V gene has CDR1 LNHDA and CDR2 SQIVND (reference sequence). Trimming at V came to 6 bases and at J to 7 bases, leaving 12 bases not matched to a gene. DNA for the CDR3: TGTGCCAGTAGCATCCCGTTCGACAGGGTGCAGCCCCAGCATTTT. This codes for CASSIPFDRVQPQHF. Together with reference TRBV19 and TRBJ1-5, the CDR3 gives the full variable domain: DGGITQSPKYLFRKEGQNVTLSCEQNLNHDAMYWYRQDPGQGLRLIYYSQIVNDFQKGDIAEGYSVSREKKESFPLTVTSAQKNPTAFYLCASSIPFDRVQPQHFGDGTRLSIL.

The chain links TRBV6-6 to TRBJ2-5; 11 bases are shared with TRBD1. Germline loops: CDR1 MNHNY, CDR2 SVGAGI (reference sequence). V shed 2 bases, J shed 5 bases, and the junction held 7 bases outside the gene matches. The CDR3 has 16 amino acids. The CDR3 nucleotides are TGTGCCAGCAGTTACCCTCGGACAGGGGGCAGGGAGACCCAGTACTTC. It yields the protein CASSYPRTGGRETQYF.

This chain connects TRBV30 to TRBJ1-2, with TRBD1 matching over 12 bases. V gave up 5 bases and J gave up 4 bases; unmatched junction bases: 2. The CDR3 consists of 13 residues. Germline lookup yields CDR1 GTSNPN and CDR2 SVGIG (reference sequence). In DNA form, the CDR3 reads TGTGCCTGGGGGACAGGGGGCAGCTATGGCTACACCTTC. Its translation is CAWGTGGSYGYTF.

This clone turned up a few times. This rearrangement joins TRBV9 to TRBJ2-2; D assignment may be TRBD1 or TRBD2 (6 bases each). Between the trimmed V and J ends, which lost 1 base and 3 bases, there was a span of 10 bases. The germline CDR1 and CDR2 sequences are SGDLS and YYNGEE. The CDR3 totals 15 residues. In DNA, the CDR3 is TGTGCCAGCAGCGTAATGGGGGGCGACACCGGGGAGCTGTTTTTT. Its translation: CASSVMGGDTGELFF.

The rearrangement joins TRBV19 to TRBJ1-1; a possible D gene is TRBD1 (6 bases). The CDR3 length is 13 residues. The V and J ends lost 3 bases and 4 bases respectively, with 9 bases between them. The germline V gene has CDR1 LNHDA and CDR2 SQIVND (reference sequence). CDR3 amino acids: CASSIWGRTEAFF. For the CDR3, the DNA is TGTGCCAGTAGTATTTGGGGGCGCACTGAAGCTTTCTTT.

The rearrangement joins TRBV5-1 to TRBJ1-6; 9 nucleotides line up with TRBD1. This CDR3 has 14 residues. CDR1 and CDR2 from the germline V gene are SGHRS and YFSETQ. Unmatched junction bases numbered 6, after V lost 4 bases and J lost 10 bases. CDR3 amino acids: CASSLQGAGSPLHF. The CDR3 region has the DNA TGCGCCAGCAGCCTACAGGGGGCTGGGTCACCCCTCCACTTT.

The V call is TRBV7-9, the J call TRBJ2-7, with D uncertain. CDR1 and CDR2 (germline): SEHNR, FQNEAQ (reference sequence). The CDR3 extends over 14 amino acids. V lost 4 bases and J lost 0, with 10 bases in between. This chain's CDR3 is CASSSRFLSYEQYF. CDR3 nucleotides: TGTGCCAGCAGCTCTAGATTTCTCTCCTACGAGCAGTACTTC.

This clone was detected only a few times. The chain has TRBV11-1 and TRBJ1-1, with 7 bases identical to TRBD1. Per germline, CDR1 SGHAT and CDR2 FQDESV (reference sequence). With 1 base clipped from V and 2 bases from J, the junction kept 7 bases outside the gene matches. The CDR3 sequence is 16 residues long. The CDR3 sequence: CASSLGTGTVNTEAFF. CDR3 bases: TGTGCCAGCAGCTTAGGGACCGGGACAGTTAACACTGAAGCTTTCTTT.

J is TRBJ1-2 and V is TRBV19; D is uncertain. V was clipped by 3 bases and J by 0 bases, with 8 bases between them. The CDR3 is made up of 14 amino acids. Germline values: CDR1 LNHDA, CDR2 SQIVND (reference sequence). The CDR3 sequence is CASSIQVSNYGYTF. Written as DNA, the CDR3 is TGTGCCAGTAGTATTCAGGTCTCTAACTATGGCTACACCTTC.

This clone was picked up a small number of times. The chain combines TRBV3-1 (or the pseudogene TRBV3-2) with TRBJ2-5, with D possibly matching TRBD1 (6 bases). The germline V gene has CDR1 LGHDT and CDR2 YNNKEL (reference sequence). V was cut by 4 bases and J by 2 bases, with 14 bases left in between. The CDR3 runs 15 residues. CDR3 amino acids: CASSPRGTHQETQYF. Here the CDR3 DNA reads TGTGCCAGCAGCCCGAGAGGGACACATCAAGAGACCCAGTACTTC.

V and J are TRBV4-1 and TRBJ1-5; possible D gene TRBD1, 6 bases. Trimming pared 5 bases from V and 2 bases from J, leaving 10 bases between. The CDR3 length is 14 residues. Germline CDR1 reads MGHRA; CDR2 reads YSYEKL. CDR3 bases: TGCGCCAGCAGCGACTCAGGGGGCAATCAGCCCCAGCATTTT. It yields the protein CASSDSGGNQPQHF.

V gene TRBV6-6 combines with J gene TRBJ1-5, with D hard to call. The ends were cut back, 3 bases at V and 4 bases at J, with 7 bases in the middle. The CDR3 totals 13 residues. Germline V gene sequence: CDR1 MNHNY, CDR2 SVGAGI (reference sequence). Here the CDR3 reads CASSYVVNQPQHF. The CDR3 DNA reads as TGTGCCAGCAGTTATGTGGTTAATCAGCCCCAGCATTTT.

This clone was seen only once. The V and J genes are TRBV14 and TRBJ1-2; 12 bases are a match to TRBD1. CDR3 length: 13 residues. Trimming removed 5 bases from V and 8 bases from J; junction bases left unmatched: 3. Germline V CDR1 and CDR2: SGHDN, FVKESK. The CDR3 DNA follows: TGTGCCAGCAGCTGGGACAGGGGGCTAGGCTACACCTTC. Translating it yields CASSWDRGLGYTF.

The chain has TRBV4-1 and TRBJ2-2; no definite D call. From germline, CDR1 is MGHRA and CDR2 YSYEKL. Trimming removed 4 bases from V and 2 bases from J, with 17 bases in between. The CDR3 runs 17 residues. The CDR3 region has the DNA TGCGCCAGCAGCCTAGTGACGACGACATTCAACACCGGGGAGCTGTTTTTT. The encoded protein is CASSLVTTTFNTGELFF.

This sequence joins TRBV25-1 and TRBJ1-3, with D possibly being TRBD1 (6 bases). Looked up from germline, CDR1 is MGHDK and CDR2 is SYGVNS. This CDR3 has 13 amino acids. V lost 5 bases, J lost 9 bases, and 14 bases lay in between. CDR3 protein: CASSSTGQTTIYF. CDR3 DNA sequence: TGTGCCAGCAGTAGTACCGGACAGACCACCATATATTTT.

The rearrangement uses TRBV20-1 and TRBJ1-2, with 7 positions matching TRBD1. V gave up 3 bases and J gave up 0 bases; unmatched junction bases: 4. The CDR3 spans 14 residues. Germline V CDR1 and CDR2: DFQATT, SNEGSKA (reference sequence). The CDR3 nucleotides read TGCAGTGCTAGTGACAGGGCGCCTAACTATGGCTACACCTTC. Translation: CSASDRAPNYGYTF.